This T cell receptor (beta chain) was captured in a study of T cell repertoires in cytomegalovirus infection. Overall study: Indicated by public TCR beta signatures were CMV infection and matching HLA type. General observations from the study: Cumulated frequencies of public TCR beta families served to identify carriers of CMV plus the relevant HLA. Ex vivo responses were dominated by HLA-C-restricted CMV-specific TCR beta clonotypes.

This clonotype was recorded a few times. What it recognizes is unknown. TCRdb re-derived calls from the reads in MiXCR, one entry per CDR3 protein. Among about 400,000 distinct CDR3 sequences listed, around 18% were seen once. This CDR3 spans 15 amino acids. Trimming cost V 5 bases and J 0 bases; bases outside gene matches: 6. CDR1 and CDR2 (germline): SGHDT, YYEEEE. The V call is TRBV5-6, the J call TRBJ1-2, with 8 bases lining up with TRBD1. The sample taken for sequencing was PBMCs. This receptor was identified in a human donor in good health (CMV status not recorded). Some clones in this sample may be carry-over from other donors' samples. In nucleotides, the CDR3 is TGTGCCAGCAGTCCGGACAGGGCGGCTAACTATGGCTACACCTTC. Translated, it gives CASSPDRAANYGYTF.